The clone carrying this T cell receptor beta chain has just a few counts. This CDR3 is 15 amino acids long. Germline-derived CDR1 and CDR2 are MRHNA and SNTAGT. V was pared by 11 bases and J by 2 bases, with 13 bases of the junction left unmatched. This sample is part of a study of identical twins. Template switching introduced a universal primer site, and the cDNA bore unique molecular identifiers. TCRdb fed the 5' RACE reads into MiXCR, producing one record per CDR3 protein. This sample has 400,000 to 600,000 distinct CDR3 sequences; 20% to 25% occur once, and the top ten carry roughly 0.5%. This sample also appeared in a second study, on yellow fever vaccine responses in identical twins.

The genes are TRBV6-4 and TRBJ1-1, with 8 positions matching TRBD1. Sequenced sample: CD4+ T cells sorted from blood. The source is a woman aged 18-29 years in good health. The CDR3 region is CAGGGVDRANTEAFF. The CDR3 bases are TGTGCCGGGGGTGGGGTGGACAGGGCCAACACTGAAGCTTTCTTT.